This T cell receptor (beta chain) was sequenced during a study of OX40 agonist ivuxolimab in advanced cancers. Study as a whole: Three patients, one with hepatocellular carcinoma and two with cutaneous melanoma, responded partially.

The CDR3 sequence is 18 residues long. Germline values: CDR1 SGHVS, CDR2 FNYEAQ. Deletions cut 1 base from V and 3 bases from J, with 19 bases between. The study sampled blood at baseline, cycle 4 day 1, and cycle 7 day 1. This clone was detected once. The assay was immunoSEQ multiplex PCR, and TCRdb's table has in-frame clones only and misses some. The sample yields about 26,000 clones, 75% to 80% seen once. The chain carries TRBV7-6 and TRBJ2-4, with D perhaps TRBD1 or TRBD2 (6 bases each). The sequence derives from an adult with an advanced solid tumor such as melanoma, head and neck, liver or kidney cancer. Sequences were derived from CD4+ or CD8+ T cells sorted from blood, sampled in a trial of the OX40 agonist ivuxolimab. CDR3 DNA: TGTGCCAGCAGCTTAGGAACACAGGGATTAGCGGACAAAAACATTCAGTACTTC. Translated: CASSLGTQGLADKNIQYF.